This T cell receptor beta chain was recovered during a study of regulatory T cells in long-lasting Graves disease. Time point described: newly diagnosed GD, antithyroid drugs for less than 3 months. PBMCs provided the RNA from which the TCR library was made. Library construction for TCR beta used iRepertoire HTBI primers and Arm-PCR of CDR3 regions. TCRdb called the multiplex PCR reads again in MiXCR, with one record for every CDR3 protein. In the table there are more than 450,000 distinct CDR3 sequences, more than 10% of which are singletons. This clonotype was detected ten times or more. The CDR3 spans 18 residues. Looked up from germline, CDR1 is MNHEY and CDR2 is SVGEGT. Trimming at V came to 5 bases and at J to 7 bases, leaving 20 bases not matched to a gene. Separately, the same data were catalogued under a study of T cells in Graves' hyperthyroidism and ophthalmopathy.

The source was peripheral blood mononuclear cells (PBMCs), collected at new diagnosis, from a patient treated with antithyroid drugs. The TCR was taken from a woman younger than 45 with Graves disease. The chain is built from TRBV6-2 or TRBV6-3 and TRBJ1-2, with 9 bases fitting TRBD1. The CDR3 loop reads CASSDRDRVRVFLGGYTF. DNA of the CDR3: TGTGCCAGCAGTGACCGGGACAGGGTACGAGTTTTCCTGGGTGGCTACACCTTC.